This TCR beta chain was identified in a study of regulatory dendritic cells for organ transplantation. Data came from immunoSEQ multiplex PCR; TCRdb stores just in-frame clones and leaves some out. Of approximately 12,000 clones detected, about four fifths appear once; the ten largest clones hold around 0.98%. Sorted subsets were CFSE-labeled and cultured four to five days with allogeneic dendritic cells. CD4+ or CD8+ T cells were sorted as naive CD45RA+ or memory CD45RO+. The CDR3 has 15 amino acids. Trimming shortened V by 0 bases and J by 0 bases, and 7 bases separated the two germline ends. The germline CDR1 and CDR2 sequences are SGDLS and YYNGEE. As for this clone: Its antigen is as yet unknown.

The V and J genes are TRBV9 and TRBJ1-3; D unclear. The receptor was isolated from a human donor in good health. Sequencing input: naive CD8+ T cells from blood cultured with regulatory dendritic cells. Subset given: CD45RA+ naive T cells. The CDR3 loop is CASSVGIYSGNTIYF. The CDR3 DNA follows: TGTGCCAGCAGCGTAGGAATCTACTCTGGAAACACCATATATTTT.